This is a list of T cell receptor beta chains from one sample in a study of metastatic and nonmetastatic thyroid tumors. Using MiXCR, TCRdb re-called clones from the PCR reads. Among approximately 44,000 clones, 28% were seen once, and the ten largest hold 9.9%. Sequences were obtained from blood. These receptor sequences come from a male donor with papillary thyroid cancer or a benign thyroid nodule (not recorded which). Some clones in this sample may be carry-over from other donors' samples. Both conserved end residues are part of each CDR3. D genes are given only for firm matches. Clone size, where shown, is once, few, many, or a class for clones that have expanded.

>NA|once|TRBJ1-2|TRBV7-8
CARSPQWEGRGFTF
TGTGCCAGGAGCCCTCAGTGGGAGGGCAGGGGCTTCACCTTC
>NA|once|TRBJ2-6|TRBV5-1
CASSSCSGANVLTF
TGCGCCAGCAGCTCGTGTTCTGGGGCCAACGTCCTGACTTTC
>TRBD1|few|TRBJ1-3|TRBV28
CASQEGDRGNTIYF
TGTGCCAGCCAAGAGGGGGACAGGGGAAACACCATATATTTT
>NA|many|TRBJ1-4|TRBV7-2
CASSLGRPNEKLFF
TGTGCCAGCAGCTTGGGGCGCCCTAATGAAAAACTGTTTTTT
>TRBD1|many|TRBJ2-5|TRBV19
CASSAQGAIGETQYF
TGTGCCAGTAGTGCCCAGGGGGCGATTGGAGAGACCCAGTACTTC
>NA|many|TRBJ1-3|TRBV6-1
CASRGAFLGNTIYF
TGTGCCAGCAGGGGGGCTTTTCTTGGAAACACCATATATTTT
>NA|NA|TRBJ1-2|TRBV4-1
CASSPSDSGGYGYTF
TGCGCCAGCAGCCCGTCGGACAGTGGGGGCTATGGCTACACCTTC
>TRBD2|many|TRBJ2-3|TRBV3-1
CASSQTSGRARTDTQYF
TGTGCCAGCAGCCAAACTAGCGGGAGGGCCCGGACAGATACGCAGTATTTT
>TRBD2|NA|TRBJ2-7|TRBV20-1
CSARLADSYEQYF
TGCAGTGCCAGACTAGCGGACTCCTACGAGCAGTACTTC
>NA|many|TRBJ2-3|TRBV20-1
CSARAALATKSTDTQYF
TGCAGTGCTAGAGCAGCTCTGGCTACTAAGTCCACAGATACGCAGTATTTT
>TRBD2|NA|TRBJ2-2|TRBV20-1
CSARVASGSYQGTGELFF
TGCAGTGCTAGAGTGGCTAGCGGGAGTTATCAGGGCACCGGGGAGCTGTTTTTT
>NA|many|TRBJ2-7|TRBV28
CASSLGGQAFLSLYF
TGTGCCAGCAGTTTAGGGGGGCAGGCATTCTTAAGTTTGTACTTC
>NA|many|TRBJ2-1|TRBV4-1
CASGTYNEQFF
TGCGCCAGCGGCACCTACAATGAGCAGTTCTTC
>NA|NA|TRBJ2-7|TRBV6-1
CASSEAQGTTYEQYF
TGTGCCAGCAGTGAAGCTCAGGGAACAACCTACGAGCAGTACTTC
>NA|NA|TRBJ2-1|TRBV20-1
CSARGHPGEQFF
TGCAGTGCTAGAGGCCACCCGGGGGAGCAGTTCTTC
>NA|once|TRBJ2-2|TRBV19
CASSLCSPSHTGELFF
TGTGCCAGTAGTCTCTGCAGCCCGTCGCACACCGGGGAGCTGTTTTTT
>NA|many|TRBJ2-3|TRBV20-1
CSAGTDVADTQYF
TGCAGTGCAGGAACCGACGTGGCAGATACGCAGTATTTT
>NA|NA|TRBJ2-2|TRBV20-1
CSSQRWDKNTGELFF
TGCAGTTCCCAGAGATGGGACAAAAACACCGGGGAGCTGTTTTTT
>NA|many|TRBJ1-1|TRBV6-5
CASSYGIRGTEAFF
TGTGCCAGCAGTTATGGCATAAGGGGCACTGAAGCTTTCTTT
>NA|NA|TRBJ1-2|TRBV5-1
CASSGGYALSYTF
TGCGCCAGCAGCGGGGGATACGCGCTAAGCTACACCTTC
>NA|few|TRBJ1-2|TRBV28
CASGRHGQNYGYTF
TGTGCCAGCGGGAGACACGGACAGAACTATGGCTACACCTTC
>NA|many|TRBJ2-1|TRBV10-1
CASSETRYNEQFF
TGCGCCAGCAGTGAGACCCGTTACAATGAGCAGTTCTTC
>NA|many|TRBJ1-5|TRBV10-2
CASSDGVINQPQHF
TGCGCCAGCAGTGACGGTGTAATCAATCAGCCCCAGCATTTT
>NA|NA|TRBJ2-7|TRBV6-1
CASSVGVGGQGEQYF
TGTGCCAGCAGTGTCGGCGTGGGGGGTCAAGGCGAGCAGTACTTC
>NA|few|TRBJ2-7|TRBV20-1
CSSDFHGYEQYF
TGCAGTTCGGACTTTCATGGTTACGAGCAGTACTTC
>NA|NA|TRBJ1-1|TRBV6-1
CASISQGFTEAFF
TGTGCCAGCATTTCCCAGGGTTTCACTGAAGCTTTCTTT
>NA|few|TRBJ1-2|TRBV12-3/TRBV12-4
CASSLGGDFNYGYTF
TGTGCCAGCAGTTTGGGGGGGGACTTTAACTATGGCTACACCTTC
>NA|once|TRBJ2-3|TRBV5-1
CASSFVNTGSTDTQYF
TGCGCCAGCAGCTTTGTCAACACAGGGAGCACAGATACGCAGTATTTT
>NA|few|TRBJ1-2|TRBV6-1
CASRVLLGVYPF
TGTGCCAGCAGGGTTCTACTAGGAGTCTACCCCTTC
>TRBD2|many|TRBJ2-2|TRBV7-2
CASSLRLAGYLGTGELFF
TGTGCCAGCAGCTTGAGGCTAGCGGGGTATCTGGGCACCGGGGAGCTGTTTTTT
>NA|many|TRBJ1-1|TRBV3-1
CASSQRGGGTEAFF
TGTGCCAGCAGCCAACGAGGGGGAGGAACTGAAGCTTTCTTT
>NA|once|TRBJ1-1|TRBV18
CARSPSPRPLKGEAFF
TGTGCCCGCTCTCCTTCGCCCCGGCCGCTTAAGGGTGAAGCTTTCTTT
>NA|few|TRBJ2-2|TRBV28
CASSLSLPTGELFF
TGTGCCAGCAGTTTAAGCCTACCCACCGGGGAGCTGTTTTTT
>NA|NA|TRBJ1-6|TRBV20-1
CSARDGLGSSPLHF
TGCAGTGCTAGAGACGGCCTCGGAAGCTCACCCCTCCACTTT
>NA|once|TRBJ2-7|TRBV10-1
CAICVGRNEQYF
TGCGCCATCTGTGTGGGACGAAACGAGCAGTACTTC
>NA|NA|TRBJ2-2|TRBV6-1
CASSAQTSPGTVELFF
TGTGCCAGCAGTGCTCAAACTAGTCCGGGCACCGTGGAGCTGTTTTTT
>NA|medium-sized|TRBJ1-3|TRBV14
CASSQNYLTFSGNTIYF
TGTGCCAGCAGCCAAAACTATCTAACCTTCTCTGGAAACACCATATATTTT
>NA|few|TRBJ2-5|TRBV10-2
CASSERARAGQETQYF
TGCGCCAGCAGTGAGCGGGCTCGGGCCGGTCAAGAGACCCAGTACTTC
>NA|NA|TRBJ2-3|TRBV9
CASSVDFTYTQYF
TGTGCCAGCAGCGTGGATTTCACATATACGCAGTATTTT
>NA|NA|TRBJ1-6|TRBV6-1
CASSNSPGRTNSPLHF
TGTGCCAGCAGTAATTCCCCGGGACGGACAAATTCACCCCTCCACTTT
>TRBD1|NA|TRBJ1-3|TRBV7-6
CASSLSLGTGDSGNTIYF
TGTGCCAGCAGCTTATCGCTCGGGACAGGGGACTCTGGAAACACCATATATTTT
>NA|many|TRBJ1-5|TRBV14
CASSQDGVQPQHF
TGTGCCAGCAGCCAAGATGGGGTCCAGCCCCAGCATTTT
>TRBD2|many|TRBJ2-3|TRBV6-1
CASSWTSGTSDTQYF
TGTGCCAGCAGTTGGACTAGCGGGACTTCAGATACGCAGTATTTT
>TRBD2|NA|TRBJ2-7|TRBV5-1
CASTPGGATYEQYF
TGCGCCAGCACCCCGGGGGGGGCCACCTACGAGCAGTACTTC